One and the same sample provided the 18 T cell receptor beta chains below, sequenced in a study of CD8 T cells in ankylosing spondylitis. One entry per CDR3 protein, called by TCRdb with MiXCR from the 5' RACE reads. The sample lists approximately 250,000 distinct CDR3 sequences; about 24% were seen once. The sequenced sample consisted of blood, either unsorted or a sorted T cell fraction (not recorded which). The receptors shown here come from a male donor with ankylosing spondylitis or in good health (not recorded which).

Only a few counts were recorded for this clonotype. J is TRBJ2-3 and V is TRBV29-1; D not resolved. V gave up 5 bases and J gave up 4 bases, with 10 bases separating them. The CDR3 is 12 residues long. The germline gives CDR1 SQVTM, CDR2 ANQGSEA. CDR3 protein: CSVLGWADTQYF. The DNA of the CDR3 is TGCAGCGTTCTCGGTTGGGCAGATACGCAGTATTTT.

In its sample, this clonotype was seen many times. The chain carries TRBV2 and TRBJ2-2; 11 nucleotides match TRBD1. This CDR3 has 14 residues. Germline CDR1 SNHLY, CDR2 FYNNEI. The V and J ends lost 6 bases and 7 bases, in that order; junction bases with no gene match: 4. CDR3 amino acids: CASSWTGGVGELFF. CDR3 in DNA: TGTGCCAGCAGCTGGACAGGGGGCGTCGGGGAGCTGTTTTTT.

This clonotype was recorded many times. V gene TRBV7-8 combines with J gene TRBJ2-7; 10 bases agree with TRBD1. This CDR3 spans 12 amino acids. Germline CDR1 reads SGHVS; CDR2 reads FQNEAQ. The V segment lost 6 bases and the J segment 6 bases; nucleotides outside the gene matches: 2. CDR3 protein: CASRTGGGEQYF. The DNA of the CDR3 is TGTGCCAGCAGGACAGGGGGCGGCGAGCAGTACTTC.

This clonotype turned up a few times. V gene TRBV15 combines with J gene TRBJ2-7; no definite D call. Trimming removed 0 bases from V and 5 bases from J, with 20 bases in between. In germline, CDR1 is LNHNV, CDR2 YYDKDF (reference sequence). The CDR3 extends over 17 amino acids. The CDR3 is CATSRDRGSYSPHEQYF. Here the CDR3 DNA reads TGTGCCACCAGCAGAGATCGAGGATCATACAGCCCCCACGAGCAGTACTTC.

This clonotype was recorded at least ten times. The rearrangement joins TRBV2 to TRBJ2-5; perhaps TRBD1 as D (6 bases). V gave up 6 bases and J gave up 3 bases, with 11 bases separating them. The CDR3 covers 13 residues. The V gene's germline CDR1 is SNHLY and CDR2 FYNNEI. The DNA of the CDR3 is TGTGCCAGCAGCAAGGACAGAGAAGAGACCCAGTACTTC. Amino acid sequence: CASSKDREETQYF.

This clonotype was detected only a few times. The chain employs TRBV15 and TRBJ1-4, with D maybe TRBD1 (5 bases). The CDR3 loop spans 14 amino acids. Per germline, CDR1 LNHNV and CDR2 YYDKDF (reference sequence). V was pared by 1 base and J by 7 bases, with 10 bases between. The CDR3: CATSRAQGFEKLFF. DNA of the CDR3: TGTGCCACCAGCAGAGCCCAGGGTTTTGAAAAACTGTTTTTT.

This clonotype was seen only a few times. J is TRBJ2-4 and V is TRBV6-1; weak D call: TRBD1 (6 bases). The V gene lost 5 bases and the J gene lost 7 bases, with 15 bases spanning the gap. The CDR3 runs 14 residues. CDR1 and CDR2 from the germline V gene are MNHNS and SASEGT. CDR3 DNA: TGTGCCAGCAGTCGTACAGGGTCAGCCAACATTCAGTACTTC. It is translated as CASSRTGSANIQYF.

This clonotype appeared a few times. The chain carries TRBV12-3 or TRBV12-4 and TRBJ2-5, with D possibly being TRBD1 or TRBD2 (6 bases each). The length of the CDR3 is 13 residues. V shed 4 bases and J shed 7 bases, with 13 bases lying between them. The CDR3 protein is CASSSSGEVTQYF. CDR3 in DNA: TGTGCCAGCAGTTCTTCAGGGGAGGTGACCCAGTACTTC.

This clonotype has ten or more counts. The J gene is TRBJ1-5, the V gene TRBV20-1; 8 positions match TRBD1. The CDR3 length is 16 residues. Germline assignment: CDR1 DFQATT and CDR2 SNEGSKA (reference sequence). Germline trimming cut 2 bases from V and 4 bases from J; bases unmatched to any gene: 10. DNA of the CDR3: TGCAGTGCTAGACCCTACCTGACAGGGGCAAATCAGCCCCAGCATTTT. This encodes CSARPYLTGANQPQHF.

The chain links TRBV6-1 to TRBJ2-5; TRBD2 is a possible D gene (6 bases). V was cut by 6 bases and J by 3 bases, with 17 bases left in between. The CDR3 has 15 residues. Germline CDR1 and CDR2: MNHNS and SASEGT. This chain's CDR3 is CASRSRGGGKETQYF. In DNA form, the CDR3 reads TGTGCCAGCAGGTCCCGGGGAGGTGGGAAAGAGACCCAGTACTTC.

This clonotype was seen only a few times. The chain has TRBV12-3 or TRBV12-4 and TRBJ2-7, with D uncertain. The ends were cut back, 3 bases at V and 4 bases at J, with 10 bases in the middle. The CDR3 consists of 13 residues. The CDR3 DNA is TGTGCCAGCAGTTTTTATCCTGGATACGAGCAGTACTTC. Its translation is CASSFYPGYEQYF.

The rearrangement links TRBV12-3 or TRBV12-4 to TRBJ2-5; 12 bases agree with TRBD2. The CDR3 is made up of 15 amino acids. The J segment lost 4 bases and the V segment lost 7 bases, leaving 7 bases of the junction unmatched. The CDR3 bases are TGTGCCAGCACCCAACTAGCGGGGGGCCCAGAGACCCAGTACTTC. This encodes CASTQLAGGPETQYF.

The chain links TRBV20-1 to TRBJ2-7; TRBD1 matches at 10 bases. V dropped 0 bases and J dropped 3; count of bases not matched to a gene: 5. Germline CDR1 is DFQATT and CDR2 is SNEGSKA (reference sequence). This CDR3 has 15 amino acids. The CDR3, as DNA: TGCAGTGCTAGAGACACGGGACAGGGGTACTACGAGCAGTACTTC. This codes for CSARDTGQGYYEQYF.

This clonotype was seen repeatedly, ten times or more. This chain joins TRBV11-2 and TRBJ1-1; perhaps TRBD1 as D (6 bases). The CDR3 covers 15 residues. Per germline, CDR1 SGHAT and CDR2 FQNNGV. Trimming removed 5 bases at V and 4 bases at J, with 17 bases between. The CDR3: CASSPGGGRITEAFF. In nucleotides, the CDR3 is TGTGCCAGCAGCCCTGGAGGGGGGAGAATCACTGAAGCTTTCTTT.

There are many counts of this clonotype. As DNA, the CDR3 is TGCGCCAGCAGACCTACAGGAATCTCTGGAAACACCATATATTTT. Its protein product is CASRPTGISGNTIYF. The V gene is TRBV5-1, the J gene TRBJ1-3; TRBD1 might be the D (5 bases). V lost 5 bases and J 0 bases, leaving 12 bases between the germline ends. The CDR3 covers 15 residues. Germline V gene lookup returns CDR1 SGHRS and CDR2 YFSETQ.

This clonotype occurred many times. This chain's CDR3 is CASSLGHSGKNEKLFF. The CDR3 DNA follows: TGTGCCAGCAGCTTGGGCCATTCAGGGAAAAATGAAAAACTGTTTTTT. The chain is built from TRBV5-8 and TRBJ1-4; a possible D gene is TRBD1 (5 bases). The CDR3 contains 16 residues. The germline V gene has CDR1 SGHTS and CDR2 YDEGEE. Trimming pared 0 bases from V and 5 bases from J, leaving 14 bases between.

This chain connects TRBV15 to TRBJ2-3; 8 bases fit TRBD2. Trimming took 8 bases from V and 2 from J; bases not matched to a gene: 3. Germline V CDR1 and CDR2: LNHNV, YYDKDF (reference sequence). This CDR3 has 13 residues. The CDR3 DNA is TGTGCCACCGCTAGCGGGCCCACAGATACGCAGTATTTT. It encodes CATASGPTDTQYF.

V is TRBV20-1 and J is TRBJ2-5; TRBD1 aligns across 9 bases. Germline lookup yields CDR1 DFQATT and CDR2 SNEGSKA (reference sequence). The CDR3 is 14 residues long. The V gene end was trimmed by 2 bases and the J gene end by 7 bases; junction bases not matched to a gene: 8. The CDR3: CSARMSGGQGTQYF. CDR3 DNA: TGCAGTGCTAGAATGAGTGGGGGACAGGGGACCCAGTACTTC.